This T cell receptor (beta chain) was identified during a study of response to subunit inactivated influenza vaccine (dated by TCRdb to the late 2010s). In terms of the full investigation: To follow how T cells responded to a trivalent subunit inactivated influenza vaccine, the researchers relied on deep quantitative profiling of the T cell receptor repertoire.

Results and caveats for the whole study, not just this receptor: The authors suggested that each seasonal influenza vaccination may recruit only a limited number of new T cells.

The CDR3 runs 14 amino acids, cysteine and phenylalanine included. Kept here is only the CDR3 DNA, which spans 42 bases and is read in frame from base 1. V ends up 5 bases short and J 10 bases short, with an unmatched junction base count of 6. CDR1 and CDR2 were assigned from the germline V gene as MNHEY and SVGEGT. Libraries were prepared through RT-PCR. TCRdb records Illumina HiSeq 2500 as the sequencer. Using fastp at Q25 and MiXCR, TCRdb reprocessed the public reads and kept productive beta chains. Every distinct CDR3 protein forms one entry, paired with its most common genes and DNA. The sample table records roughly 710,000 distinct CDR3 sequences; 14% of these occur just once. The ten largest clones capture 7.5% to 9% of the sample. As concerns this clonotype: Its recognized antigen is unknown. Base-call qualities are not available, and no considerably larger clone is one nucleotide away.

The rearranged chain carries TRBV6-2 or TRBV6-3 and TRBJ1-6; TRBD1 matches 9 bases in the middle. The TCR originated in a man aged 45-65 years who received an inactivated influenza vaccine. Donor details come from another sample of the same person, matched by shared clones. The source material was PBMCs from blood, sampled 14 to 15 days before vaccination. The encoded CDR3 is CASSKGQGQSPLHF. The DNA sequence is TGTGCCAGCAGTAAAGGACAGGGGCAATCACCCCTCCACTTT.